This T cell receptor beta chain came from a study of T cells in Graves' hyperthyroidism and ophthalmopathy. A Clinical Activity Score of at least 3, a NOSPECS grade of at least 4 and a duration under 3 months were recorded in the ophthalmopathy patients. Exclusion of a patient resulted from uncontrolled infection, other autoimmune disease, pregnancy or lactation. Amplification of TCR beta CDR3 regions used RNA as the template. HTBI primers were employed in a first-round RT-PCR of the TCR CDR3. TCRdb redid the calling of the multiplex PCR reads with MiXCR, one entry per CDR3 protein. The data contain about 500,000 distinct CDR3 sequences, around 16% of them seen just once; the ten biggest clones take up 29%. V shed 10 bases, J shed 4 bases, and the junction held 10 bases outside the gene matches. CDR3 length: 14 residues. From germline, CDR1 is MNHEY and CDR2 SMNVEV (reference sequence).

This chain links TRBV27 with TRBJ2-7, with 10 nucleotides matching TRBD2. This clonotype originated in a woman in her 30s with Graves' ophthalmopathy. Sequenced material: blood. In nucleotides, the CDR3 is TGTGCCACAAGACCAGCGGGAGGGCGGTACGAGCAGTACTTC. Translation: CATRPAGGRYEQYF.